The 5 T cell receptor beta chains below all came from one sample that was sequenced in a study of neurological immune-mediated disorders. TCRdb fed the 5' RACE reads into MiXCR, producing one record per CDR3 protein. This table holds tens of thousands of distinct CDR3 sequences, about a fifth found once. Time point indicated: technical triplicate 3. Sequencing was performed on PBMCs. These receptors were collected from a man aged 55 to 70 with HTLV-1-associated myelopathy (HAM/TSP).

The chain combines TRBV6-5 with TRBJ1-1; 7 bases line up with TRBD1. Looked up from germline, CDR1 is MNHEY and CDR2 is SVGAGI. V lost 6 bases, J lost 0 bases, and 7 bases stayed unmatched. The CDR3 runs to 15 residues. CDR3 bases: TGTGCCAGCAGGCGAACGGGACAGATGAACACTGAAGCTTTCTTT. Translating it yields CASRRTGQMNTEAFF.

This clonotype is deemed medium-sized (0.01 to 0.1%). Written as DNA, the CDR3 is TGCGCCAGCAGCCCACTGAAACAGGGGAGGGAGCAGTACTTC. Translation: CASSPLKQGREQYF. The V call is TRBV5-1, the J call TRBJ2-7, with D maybe TRBD1 (7 bases). The CDR3 covers 14 residues. Trimming cost V 4 bases and J 7 bases, with 18 bases left between them. Germline CDR1 reads SGHRS; CDR2 reads YFSETQ.

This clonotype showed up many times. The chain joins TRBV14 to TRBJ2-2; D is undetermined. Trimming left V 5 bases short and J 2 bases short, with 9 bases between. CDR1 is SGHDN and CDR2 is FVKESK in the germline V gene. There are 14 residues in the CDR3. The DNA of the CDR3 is TGTGCCAGCAGCTCCGGACGAAACACCGGGGAGCTGTTTTTT. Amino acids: CASSSGRNTGELFF.

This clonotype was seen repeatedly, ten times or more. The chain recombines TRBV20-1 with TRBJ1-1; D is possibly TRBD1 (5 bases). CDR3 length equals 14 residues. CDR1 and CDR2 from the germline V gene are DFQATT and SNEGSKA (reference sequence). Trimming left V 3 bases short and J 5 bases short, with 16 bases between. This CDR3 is CSARAGAQETEAFF. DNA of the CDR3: TGCAGTGCTAGGGCCGGGGCCCAGGAGACTGAAGCTTTCTTT.

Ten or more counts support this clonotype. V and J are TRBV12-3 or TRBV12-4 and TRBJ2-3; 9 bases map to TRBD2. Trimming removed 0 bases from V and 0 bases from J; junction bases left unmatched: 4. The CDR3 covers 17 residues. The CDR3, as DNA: TGTGCCAGCAGTTTAGCGGCTAGCGGGGTTAGCACAGATACGCAGTATTTT. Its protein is CASSLAASGVSTDTQYF.